The 10 T cell receptor beta chains given below trace back to one sample, sequenced in a study of cytomegalovirus exposure and HLA in healthy donors (dated by TCRdb to about 2017). The library relied on the immunoSEQ multiplex PCR assay. For the multiplex PCR, a mixture combining 60 forward primers for TCR Vbeta segments and 13 reverse primers for TCR Jbeta segments was used. TCRdb re-hosts the immuneACCESS table, in-frame sequences only. Its copies lack some clones; in the studies checked, an unresolved V gene accounts for under half of them, and the cause for the rest is not known. Here the sample has about 110,000 clones; roughly three quarters occur a single time. The top ten clonotypes cover under 1.5% of the sample. Sequenced input: PBMCs. The receptors come from a middle-aged man in good health and CMV-seronegative.

Remarks on this clone: At one boundary the junction diverges from the germline segment, which might be a read error. V usage is TRBV7-9 and J usage is TRBJ1-5; tentative D call: TRBD1 (6 bases). Per the germline V gene, CDR1 is SEHNR and CDR2 is FQNEAQ (reference sequence). The CDR3 is made up of 14 amino acids. CDR3 nucleotide sequence: TGTTCCAGCAGCTCGGACAGCAACAATCAGCCCCAGCATTTT. Residues: CSSSSDSNNQPQHF.

This chain links TRBV4-2 with TRBJ1-4; D is perhaps TRBD1 (6 bases). CDR1 is LGHNA, CDR2 YNFKEQ, per germline. V lost 4 bases to trimming and J lost 8 bases, with 26 bases between them. The CDR3 totals 18 residues. CDR3 in DNA: TGTGCCAGCAGCCGCTCAACAGGGTACAGAGGGAACGGGGAAAAACTGTTTTTT. Amino acid sequence: CASSRSTGYRGNGEKLFF.

The chain couples TRBV7-9 to TRBJ1-5; D is uncertain. This CDR3 has 14 residues. Germline lookup yields CDR1 SEHNR and CDR2 FQNEAQ (reference sequence). Trimming cost V 1 base and J 6 bases, with 10 bases left between them. In DNA form, the CDR3 reads TGTGCCAGCAGCTTAGTGACGGGTATTCAGCCCCAGCATTTT. It translates to CASSLVTGIQPQHF.

As DNA, the CDR3 is TGTGCCAGCAGCTCCTCAGGGGAGAGGGAGACCCAGTACTTC. This sequence encodes CASSSSGERETQYF. The chain uses TRBV7-7 and TRBJ2-5, with a tentative D call TRBD1 (6 bases). The germline CDR1 and CDR2 sequences are SSHAT and FNYEAQ (reference sequence). CDR3 length equals 14 residues. V lost 4 bases and J 5 bases, leaving 14 bases between the germline ends.

This clone was detected once. The rearrangement joins TRBV11-3 to TRBJ2-1; 7 positions agree with TRBD1. Unmatched junction bases numbered 2, after V lost 5 bases and J lost 4 bases. The CDR3 totals 13 residues. The germline gives CDR1 SGHNT, CDR2 YENEEA. CDR3 DNA: TGTGCCAGCAGCGCGACAGGGTACAATGAGCAGTTCTTC. Translating it yields CASSATGYNEQFF.

V usage is TRBV27 and J usage is TRBJ2-3, with a possible D match to TRBD2 (6 bases). The CDR3 is 17 amino acids. CDR1 and CDR2 from the germline V gene are MNHEY and SMNVEV (reference sequence). The V end lost 5 bases, the J end lost 4 bases, and 22 bases lay between the germline ends. The CDR3 loop reads CASSPTPAGRGPDTQYF. CDR3 nucleotide sequence: TGTGCCAGCAGTCCCACCCCGGCGGGGCGAGGGCCAGATACGCAGTATTTT.

The gene calls are TRBV7-9 and TRBJ2-7; 10 positions agree with TRBD1. The V gene's germline CDR1 is SEHNR and CDR2 FQNEAQ (reference sequence). Trimming cost V 5 bases and J 1 base; bases outside gene matches: 5. The CDR3 totals 15 residues. The CDR3 nucleotides are TGTGCCAGCAGCGACCGGGACAGGGGTTCCTACGAGCAGTACTTC. It yields the protein CASSDRDRGSYEQYF.

The rearrangement links TRBV5-1 to TRBJ2-7, with D possibly TRBD1 on 6 matching bases. V lost 4 bases, J lost 5 bases, and 16 bases lay in between. This CDR3 is built from 14 residues. Germline CDR1 is SGHRS and CDR2 is YFSETQ. CDR3 in amino acids: CASSPTGYEDEQYF. The CDR3 DNA reads TGCGCCAGCAGCCCCACAGGGTACGAAGACGAGCAGTACTTC.

The rearrangement links TRBV29-1 to TRBJ2-7, with D perhaps TRBD1 (7 bases). Germline loops: CDR1 SQVTM, CDR2 ANQGSEA. V lost 8 bases and J 7 bases, leaving 24 bases between the germline ends. The length of the CDR3 is 14 residues. CDR3 protein: CSFSRRQGGKEQYF. The DNA of the CDR3 is TGCAGCTTCTCAAGGAGGCAGGGGGGCAAGGAGCAGTACTTC.

This chain uses TRBV14 with TRBJ2-7, with D hard to call. V shed 0 bases and J shed 4 bases, with 10 bases lying between them. CDR3 size: 14 residues. The germline V gene encodes CDR1 SGHDN and CDR2 FVKESK. The CDR3 DNA reads as TGTGCCAGCAGCCAAGATGAACTTGAATACGAGCAGTACTTC. Amino acid sequence: CASSQDELEYEQYF.